Listed here are 2 T cell receptor beta chains from one sample, sequenced in a study of cytomegalovirus exposure and HLA in healthy donors. Assay used: immunoSEQ multiplex PCR; TCRdb lists only in-frame clones, some missing. The sample lists 82,000 or so clones; around 95% were seen once. The sample was PBMCs. These receptors all stem from a woman aged 18-29 years in good health and CMV-seronegative.

The genes are TRBV28 and TRBJ2-3; a possible D gene is TRBD2 (7 bases). The V gene lost 5 bases and the J gene lost 8 bases, with 17 bases spanning the gap. This CDR3 region has 14 residues. CDR1 and CDR2 from the germline V gene are MDHEN and SYDVKM. CDR3 sequence: CASSPGGWRATQYF. The CDR3 DNA follows: TGTGCCAGCAGTCCGGGGGGCTGGCGCGCTACGCAGTATTTT.

This clone appeared a few times. The rearrangement joins TRBV2 to TRBJ1-5; D is perhaps TRBD1 (5 bases). CDR3 size: 15 residues. Germline values: CDR1 SNHLY, CDR2 FYNNEI. V shed 2 bases and J shed 3 bases, with 11 bases lying between them. CDR3 region: CASSEQGPYNQPQHF. CDR3 coding DNA: TGTGCCAGCAGTGAACAGGGCCCTTACAATCAGCCCCAGCATTTT.